This T cell receptor (beta chain) stems from a study of T-cell reconstitution after alpha-beta-depleted transplantation in children. Study-wide findings and caveats: After transplant, high TCRbeta diversity at day 60 in some patients arose from surviving recipient T cells and thymic progenitors.

Using unique molecular identifiers, the investigators prepared the TCRbeta library. A single record per CDR3 protein comes from TCRdb applying MiXCR to the PCR reads. The sample holds about 460,000 distinct CDR3 sequences, roughly a tenth seen once. Remarks on this clonotype: What it binds is unknown.

With V trimmed by 7 bases and J by 8 bases, 12 bases remained unmatched. Per the germline V gene, CDR1 is SQVTM and CDR2 is ANQGSEA. CDR3 length: 13 residues. The rearrangement joins TRBV29-1 to TRBJ2-3; 7 bases map to TRBD1. The receptor was derived from a child aged 2-15 years with inherited bone marrow failure, due to receive a stem cell transplant. Sequenced material: PBMCs, taken before TCRalphabeta/CD19-depleted stem cell transplant. CDR3: CSATPLQGSTQYF. The DNA of the CDR3 is TGCAGCGCAACGCCCCTACAGGGGAGTACGCAGTATTTT.